This entry lists 5 T cell receptor beta chains sequenced from one sample in a study of cytomegalovirus exposure and HLA in healthy donors. The PCR employed 60 Vbeta primers together with 13 Jbeta primers. Sequencing was performed with immunoSEQ multiplex PCR; in TCRdb, only in-frame clones are kept and a portion is missing. Of more than 150,000 clones listed, roughly 84% are singletons. The specimen sequenced was PBMCs. All receptors come from a girl younger than two in good health and CMV-seronegative.

The rearrangement links TRBV5-1 to TRBJ2-3; D is possibly TRBD2 (6 bases). This CDR3 contains 16 residues. Germline V gene sequence: CDR1 SGHRS, CDR2 YFSETQ. The ends were cut back, 0 bases at V and 6 bases at J, with 17 bases in the middle. Here the CDR3 reads CASSLALGTFYDTQYF. In DNA form, the CDR3 reads TGCGCCAGCAGCTTGGCATTGGGGACTTTTTACGATACGCAGTATTTT. Variable domain in full (rest from reference TRBV5-1 and TRBJ2-3): KAGVTQTPRYLIKTRGQQVTLSCSPISGHRSVSWYQQTPGQGLQFLFEYFSETQRNKGNFPGRFSGRQFSNSRSEMNVSTLELGDSALYLCASSLALGTFYDTQYFGPGTRLTVL.

The rearrangement links TRBV7-2 to TRBJ2-3, with 8 bases lining up with TRBD1. In germline, CDR1 is SGHTA, CDR2 FQGNSA. Trimming removed 5 bases from V and 5 bases from J; junction bases left unmatched: 12. The CDR3 consists of 16 residues. The DNA of the CDR3 is TGTGCCAGCAGCCAACGAACTCAGGGGGCGGGAGATACGCAGTATTTT. The encoded protein is CASSQRTQGAGDTQYF.

The J gene is TRBJ1-6, the V gene TRBV27; maybe TRBD1 (6 bases). Per the germline V gene, CDR1 is MNHEY and CDR2 is SMNVEV (reference sequence). V was trimmed by 6 bases and J by 8 bases, leaving 26 bases between them. This CDR3 has 18 residues. This chain's CDR3 is CASRAVSHSYRVDSPLHF. For the CDR3, the DNA is TGTGCCAGCAGAGCGGTGTCCCATTCCTACAGGGTTGATTCACCCCTCCACTTT.

The chain has TRBV6-6 and TRBJ2-1; 11 bases align to TRBD2. Germline V gives CDR1 MNHNY, CDR2 SVGAGI (reference sequence). Losses at the gene ends were 4 bases for V and 2 bases for J; bases not matched to a gene: 1. The CDR3 totals 15 residues. CDR3 loop: CASSWTSGPYNEQFF. The CDR3 DNA reads TGTGCCAGCAGTTGGACTAGCGGGCCCTACAATGAGCAGTTCTTC.

This clone was found once. V usage is TRBV27 and J usage is TRBJ2-1; maybe TRBD1 (6 bases). Germline V gene sequence: CDR1 MNHEY, CDR2 SMNVEV (reference sequence). V gave up 2 bases and J gave up 1 base, with 18 bases separating them. The length of the CDR3 is 18 residues. The CDR3 nucleotides read TGTGCCAGCAGTTTACCCTCCGTCAGGGGCGATTCCTACAATGAGCAGTTCTTC. Its protein product is CASSLPSVRGDSYNEQFF.